This T cell receptor beta chain derives from a study of response to subunit inactivated influenza vaccine. Notes on the study in general: With each seasonal influenza vaccination, the authors suggested, few new T cells are recruited.

With regard to this clonotype: The antigen is unknown.

V dropped 4 bases and J dropped 1; count of bases not matched to a gene: 17. Germline loops: CDR1 SGHAT, CDR2 FQNNGV. The CDR3 runs 20 residues. TCRdb passed the RT-PCR reads through MiXCR, listing each CDR3 protein once. The sample contains a few hundred thousand distinct CDR3 sequences, 11% to 15% of which appear only once. The sequence was obtained from a man aged 50-60 years who received an inactivated influenza vaccine. Material: PBMCs from blood, obtained 11 to 12 days after vaccination. This chain connects TRBV11-2 to TRBJ2-1; 9 bases line up with TRBD2. The DNA of the CDR3 is TGTGCCAGCAGCTCCCCTTTGAGGGTAGCGGGAGATGAGTCCTACAATGAGCAGTTCTTC. This translates into CASSSPLRVAGDESYNEQFF.